This T cell receptor beta chain was observed in a study of shared clonotypes between healthy human individuals. Germline V gene sequence: CDR1 SGHTA, CDR2 FQGTGA. CDR3 length: 15 amino acids. V was clipped by 5 bases and J by 4 bases, with 18 bases between them. Repertoires were generated with immunoSEQ multiplex PCR, while TCRdb's copy carries only in-frame clones and drops some. This table has roughly 2 million clones, approximately 94% appearing once. The receptor was derived from a man aged 18 to 35 in good health. What was sequenced was naive CD4+ T cells sorted from blood. The subset is: CD45RA+ positively selected. This chain links TRBV7-3 with TRBJ2-7; TRBD2 might be the D (6 bases). For the CDR3, the DNA is TGTGCCAGCAGCCTTAACCCGGGGGAGCTATACGAGCAGTACTTC. This codes for CASSLNPGELYEQYF. Using reference TRBV7-3 and TRBJ2-7 for the parts outside the CDR3, the full variable domain is GAGVSQTPSNKVTEKGKYVELRCDPISGHTALYWYRQSLGQGPEFLIYFQGTGAADDSGLPNDRFFAVRPEGSVSTLKIQRTERGDSAVYLCASSLNPGELYEQYFGPGTRLTVT.